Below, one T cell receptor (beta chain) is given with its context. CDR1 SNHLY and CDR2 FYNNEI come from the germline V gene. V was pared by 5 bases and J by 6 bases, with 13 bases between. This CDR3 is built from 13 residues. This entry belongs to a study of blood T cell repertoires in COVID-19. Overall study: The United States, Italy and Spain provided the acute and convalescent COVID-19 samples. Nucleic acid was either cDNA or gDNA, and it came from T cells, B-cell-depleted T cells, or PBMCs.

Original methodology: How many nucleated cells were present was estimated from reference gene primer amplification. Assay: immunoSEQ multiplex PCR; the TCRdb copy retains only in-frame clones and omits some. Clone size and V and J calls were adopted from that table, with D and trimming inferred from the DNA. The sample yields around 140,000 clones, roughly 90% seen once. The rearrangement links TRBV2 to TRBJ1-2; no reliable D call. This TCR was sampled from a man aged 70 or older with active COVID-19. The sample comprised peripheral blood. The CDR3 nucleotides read TGTGCCAGCAGTTTCGGGTTAGGAGATGGCTACACCTTC. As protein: CASSFGLGDGYTF.